Presented here are 29 T cell receptor beta chains from one specimen sequenced in a study of shared clonotypes between healthy human individuals. TCRdb's table, derived via immunoSEQ multiplex PCR, lists solely in-frame clones and lacks some. The table shows about 480,000 clones, with roughly 79% occurring only once. Sequencing was performed on PBMCs. All receptors come from a woman between 40 and 55 years old in good health. Some clones in this sample may be carry-over from other donors' samples.

The rearrangement uses TRBV10-2 and TRBJ2-1; D may be TRBD1 (6 bases). The CDR3 spans 14 residues. In germline, CDR1 is WSHSY, CDR2 SAAADI. V lost 7 bases and J 2 bases, leaving 12 bases between the germline ends. This CDR3 reads CASTRNRAYNEQFF. The CDR3 coding sequence is TGCGCCAGCACACGGAACAGGGCCTACAATGAGCAGTTCTTC.

The chain is built from TRBV18 and TRBJ2-1; maybe TRBD2 (6 bases). Trimming cost V 4 bases and J 8 bases, with 15 bases left between them. The CDR3 runs to 14 residues. The V gene's germline CDR1 is KGHSH and CDR2 LQKENI. CDR3 DNA: TGTGCCAGCTCACAAAAGACTAGTCGAGATGAGCAGTTCTTC. It encodes CASSQKTSRDEQFF.

The chain couples TRBV28 to TRBJ2-3, with D unresolved. The V gene lost 8 bases and the J gene lost 4 bases, with 1 base spanning the gap. Per germline, CDR1 MDHEN and CDR2 SYDVKM. This CDR3 comprises 9 residues. The CDR3 loop is CASSDTQYF. CDR3 sequence (DNA): TGTGCCAGCTCAGATACGCAGTATTTT.

This chain uses TRBV5-1 with TRBJ2-7; D is unclear. In germline, CDR1 is SGHRS, CDR2 YFSETQ. V lost 0 bases and J 2 bases, leaving 9 bases between the germline ends. CDR3 length: 14 residues. DNA for the CDR3: TGCGCCAGCAGCTTGGCCAGCCCGACCTACGAGCAGTACTTC. It encodes CASSLASPTYEQYF.

The chain combines TRBV4-3 with TRBJ1-3; D remains unclear. Germline V CDR1 and CDR2: LGHNA, YSLEER. The CDR3 sequence is 16 residues long. V was clipped by 1 base and J by 4 bases, with 14 bases between them. The CDR3 reads CASSQGPGLEGNTIYF. CDR3 coding DNA: TGCGCCAGCAGCCAAGGCCCGGGTCTGGAGGGAAACACCATATATTTT.

The rearrangement links TRBV28 to TRBJ1-1; maybe TRBD1 (6 bases). V was shortened by 9 bases and J by 1 base, with 9 bases between the two germline ends. Germline-derived CDR1 and CDR2 are MDHEN and SYDVKM. The CDR3 loop spans 12 amino acids. The chain's CDR3 is CASSQGNTEAFF. CDR3 in DNA: TGTGCCAGTTCACAGGGGAACACTGAAGCTTTCTTT.

The rearrangement joins TRBV11-2 to TRBJ2-3; 13 positions agree with TRBD2. Trimming cost V 5 bases and J 4 bases; bases outside gene matches: 9. Germline CDR1 is SGHAT and CDR2 is FQNNGV. The CDR3 is 17 amino acids. In DNA, the CDR3 is TGTGCCAGCAGCCCGCGGACTAGCGGGAGTAGGGCAGATACGCAGTATTTT. The encoded protein is CASSPRTSGSRADTQYF.

Here the CDR3 DNA reads TGTGCCAGCACTCAATTTCGGGGAGATACGCAGTATTTT. Its protein product is CASTQFRGDTQYF. This sequence joins TRBV27 and TRBJ2-3; weak D call: TRBD2 (5 bases). The V and J ends lost 7 bases and 5 bases respectively, with 13 bases between them. The CDR3 extends over 13 amino acids. CDR1 MNHEY and CDR2 SMNVEV come from the germline V gene (reference sequence).

The chain joins TRBV7-9 to TRBJ2-7; D gene unclear. The germline V gene has CDR1 SEHNR and CDR2 FQNEAQ (reference sequence). CDR3 length: 13 amino acids. V dropped 5 bases and J dropped 6 bases, with 14 bases sitting between them. The CDR3 protein is CASSQAPIGEQYF. The CDR3 region has the DNA TGTGCCAGCAGCCAGGCCCCCATCGGCGAGCAGTACTTC.

V gene TRBV28 combines with J gene TRBJ1-5, with a tentative D call TRBD1 (5 bases). The CDR3 loop spans 17 amino acids. Between the trimmed V and J ends, which lost 1 base and 0 bases, there was a span of 13 bases. Germline V CDR1 and CDR2: MDHEN, SYDVKM. In nucleotides, the CDR3 is TGTGCCAGCAGTTTATATATAGGGACTTATAGCAATCAGCCCCAGCATTTT. This gives the protein CASSLYIGTYSNQPQHF. Complete variable domain (other parts from reference TRBV28 and TRBJ1-5): DVKVTQSSRYLVKRTGEKVFLECVQDMDHENMFWYRQDPGLGLRLIYFSYDVKMKEKGDIPEGYSVSREKKERFSLILESASTNQTSMYLCASSLYIGTYSNQPQHFGDGTRLSIL.

The CDR3 is CASSEFRASTDTQYF. CDR3 nucleotides: TGTGCCAGCAGTGAATTCAGGGCGAGCACAGATACGCAGTATTTT. The J gene is TRBJ2-3, the V gene TRBV25-1, with a weak D call TRBD1 (5 bases). Trimming cost V 1 base and J 0 bases, with 8 bases left between them. Per germline, CDR1 MGHDK and CDR2 SYGVNS. The CDR3 totals 15 residues.

A note on this clone: Sequence at one end of the junction differs from germline and may be a read error. This CDR3 is CASSFRVEDTQYF. DNA of the CDR3: TGTGCTAGCAGCTTTAGGGTTGAAGATACGCAGTATTTT. This sequence joins TRBV7-7 and TRBJ2-3; D is unclear. CDR3 length: 13 residues. The germline V gene encodes CDR1 SSHAT and CDR2 FNYEAQ (reference sequence).

This sequence joins TRBV7-3 and TRBJ2-1; D call uncertain. In germline, CDR1 is SGHTA, CDR2 FQGTGA. CDR3 length equals 13 residues. The V gene lost 5 bases and the J gene lost 3 bases, with 8 bases spanning the gap. CDR3 amino acids: CASSRTYYNEQFF. The CDR3 DNA reads TGTGCCAGCAGCCGGACCTACTACAATGAGCAGTTCTTC.

This chain joins TRBV10-1 and TRBJ2-3, with 12 bases fitting TRBD2. The CDR3 extends over 18 amino acids. Trimming took 3 bases from V and 2 from J; bases not matched to a gene: 9. The germline CDR1 and CDR2 sequences are WNHNN and SYGVQD (reference sequence). The CDR3 sequence: CASSESSGRAWLTDTQYF. Written as DNA, the CDR3 is TGCGCCAGCAGTGAATCTAGCGGGAGGGCGTGGCTCACAGATACGCAGTATTTT.

This clone was seen more than once but under ten times. V is TRBV7-8 and J is TRBJ1-5; no reliable D call. This CDR3 is 14 amino acids long. Trimming took off 1 base at V and 4 bases at J, with 8 bases between the two ends. The germline CDR1 and CDR2 sequences are SGHVS and FQNEAQ. The CDR3 loop reads CASSLGQTNQPQHF. The CDR3, as DNA: TGTGCCAGCAGCTTAGGACAAACAAATCAGCCCCAGCATTTT.

The chain recombines TRBV27 with TRBJ1-2; D perhaps matches TRBD1 (5 bases). The V end lost 8 bases, the J end lost 3 bases, and 13 bases lay between the germline ends. Germline V gene lookup returns CDR1 MNHEY and CDR2 SMNVEV (reference sequence). This CDR3 has 13 amino acids. In DNA form, the CDR3 reads TGTGCCAGCTCTCCGGGACGGCACTATGGCTACACCTTC. Translation gives CASSPGRHYGYTF.

This clone was seen just once. The CDR3 DNA sequence: TGTGCCAGCAGCCCAACCGGGACAGGGATGGGAGAGTTCTCTTATAGCAATCAGCCCCAGCATTTT. It specifies CASSPTGTGMGEFSYSNQPQHF. The chain joins TRBV28 to TRBJ1-5, with TRBD1 matching 9 bases. Trimming at V came to 6 bases and at J to 0 bases, leaving 24 bases not matched to a gene. The CDR3 is made up of 22 amino acids. The germline gives CDR1 MDHEN, CDR2 SYDVKM.

This chain links TRBV2 with TRBJ2-1; TRBD2 agrees at 14 bases. There are 15 residues in the CDR3. J was trimmed by 7 bases and V by 4 bases; bases with no gene match: 3. Germline CDR1 SNHLY, CDR2 FYNNEI. The CDR3 sequence is CASSGLAGGPNEQFF. The CDR3, as DNA: TGTGCCAGCAGTGGACTAGCGGGAGGGCCGAATGAGCAGTTCTTC.

The V and J genes are TRBV7-9 and TRBJ1-2; tentatively, D is TRBD1 (5 bases). This CDR3 spans 14 amino acids. CDR1 and CDR2 from the germline V gene are SEHNR and FQNEAQ (reference sequence). V lost 4 bases and J 5 bases, leaving 14 bases between the germline ends. The CDR3 region is CASSSRRDRYGYTF. CDR3 in DNA: TGTGCCAGCAGCTCCCGCAGGGATCGGTATGGCTACACCTTC.

This sequence joins TRBV30 and TRBJ2-7; no definite D call. The CDR3 sequence is 13 residues long. V was clipped by 0 bases and J by 5 bases, with 11 bases between them. Germline lookup yields CDR1 GTSNPN and CDR2 SVGIG (reference sequence). CDR3 amino acids: CAWSVWGPHEQYF. In DNA, the CDR3 is TGTGCCTGGAGTGTTTGGGGTCCCCACGAGCAGTACTTC. The entire variable domain, with the rest obtained from reference TRBV30 and TRBJ2-7, is as follows: SQTIHQWPATLVQPVGSPLSLECTVEGTSNPNLYWYRQAAGRGLQLLFYSVGIGQISSEVPQNLSASRPQDRQFILSSKKLLLSDSGFYLCAWSVWGPHEQYFGPGTRLTVT.

The chain is built from TRBV11-2 and TRBJ2-2; TRBD2 matches at 9 bases. CDR3 length: 14 amino acids. Germline CDR1 SGHAT, CDR2 FQNNGV. Unmatched junction bases numbered 10, after V lost 11 bases and J lost 6 bases. For the CDR3, the DNA is TGTGCCTCGGGGGGCGGGAGGGCCGCCGGGGAGCTGTTTTTT. Its translation is CASGGGRAAGELFF.

The V call is TRBV7-9, the J call TRBJ2-5; D not resolved. From germline, CDR1 is SEHNR and CDR2 FQNEAQ (reference sequence). V was trimmed by 4 bases and J by 5 bases, leaving 8 bases between them. The CDR3 has 12 residues. In DNA, the CDR3 is TGTGCCAGCAGCTCTAGTAGGGAGACCCAGTACTTC. It translates to CASSSSRETQYF.

V gene TRBV30 combines with J gene TRBJ2-1, with TRBD2 identical over 8 bases. The V segment lost 1 base and the J segment 2 bases; nucleotides outside the gene matches: 4. The germline V gene has CDR1 GTSNPN and CDR2 SVGIG (reference sequence). The CDR3 is 15 amino acids. CDR3 in amino acids: CAWSGGLGPYNEQFF. The CDR3 region has the DNA TGTGCCTGGAGTGGGGGACTAGGCCCCTACAATGAGCAGTTCTTC. Together with reference TRBV30 and TRBJ2-1, the CDR3 gives the full variable domain: SQTIHQWPATLVQPVGSPLSLECTVEGTSNPNLYWYRQAAGRGLQLLFYSVGIGQISSEVPQNLSASRPQDRQFILSSKKLLLSDSGFYLCAWSGGLGPYNEQFFGPGTRLTVL.

This clone was picked up many times. The chain is built from TRBV15 and TRBJ2-2; TRBD2 is a possible D gene (7 bases). CDR1 is LNHNV, CDR2 YYDKDF, per germline (reference sequence). This CDR3 comprises 17 residues. The V gene lost 0 bases and the J gene lost 6 bases, with 17 bases spanning the gap. CDR3 sequence: CATSRDSALGGAGELFF. The CDR3 DNA follows: TGTGCCACCAGCAGAGATAGTGCTTTAGGGGGGGCCGGGGAGCTGTTTTTT.

This clone has only one observation. This chain joins TRBV5-1 and TRBJ2-1, with a weak D call TRBD2 (6 bases). This CDR3 is 13 amino acids long. V shed 4 bases and J shed 6 bases, with 11 bases lying between them. Germline CDR1 is SGHRS and CDR2 is YFSETQ. The DNA for the CDR3 is TGCGCCAGCAGCACCGGGAGTGGCAATGAGCAGTTCTTC. This encodes CASSTGSGNEQFF.

The chain uses TRBV19 and TRBJ2-5, with 9 bases lining up with TRBD1. Germline CDR1 LNHDA, CDR2 SQIVND (reference sequence). V trimming: 3 bases; J trimming: 5 bases; junction bases outside the gene matches: 7. The CDR3 has 15 residues. CDR3 DNA: TGTGCCAGTAGTATCCGGGACAGGGCAGCGGAGACCCAGTACTTC. Translation: CASSIRDRAAETQYF. The variable domain in full, with the rest retrieved from reference TRBV19 and TRBJ2-5, is DGGITQSPKYLFRKEGQNVTLSCEQNLNHDAMYWYRQDPGQGLRLIYYSQIVNDFQKGDIAEGYSVSREKKESFPLTVTSAQKNPTAFYLCASSIRDRAAETQYFGPGTRLLVL.

J is TRBJ2-6 and V is TRBV18, with D possibly being TRBD2 (5 bases). V gave up 3 bases and J gave up 2 bases, with 11 bases separating them. Germline V gene lookup returns CDR1 KGHSH and CDR2 LQKENI. The CDR3 spans 16 residues. CDR3 nucleotide sequence: TGTGCCAGCTCACCGTCGGGGTCAGCTGGGGCCAACGTCCTGACTTTC. Amino acids: CASSPSGSAGANVLTF.

The sample holds one count of this clone. The rearrangement joins TRBV15 to TRBJ2-1, with 15 bases matching TRBD2. The J segment lost 1 base and the V segment lost 0 bases, leaving 10 bases of the junction unmatched. There are 21 residues in the CDR3. The germline CDR1 and CDR2 sequences are LNHNV and YYDKDF (reference sequence). The CDR3 sequence is CATSRDLSGLAGGKSYNEQFF. In nucleotides, the CDR3 is TGTGCCACCAGCAGAGATTTATCGGGACTAGCGGGAGGAAAATCCTACAATGAGCAGTTCTTC.

The chain recombines TRBV27 with TRBJ2-1; TRBD2 aligns across 7 bases. The CDR3 is 14 amino acids. The germline V gene has CDR1 MNHEY and CDR2 SMNVEV (reference sequence). V trimming: 6 bases; J trimming: 7 bases; junction bases outside the gene matches: 9. The CDR3 loop reads CASRSAGVVNEQFF. The CDR3 region has the DNA TGTGCCAGCAGGAGTGCGGGAGTCGTGAATGAGCAGTTCTTC.